The sequence of this T cell receptor (beta chain) was determined in a study of T-cell memory formation after mild COVID-19 listed by TCRdb under 2021. Broadly, across the study: Most TCR sequence clusters were specific to one of the two donors. Longitudinal TCRalpha and TCRbeta repertoire sequencing tracked T-cell clones expanding and contracting after mild COVID-19 in a couple of donors. Two young, previously healthy adult volunteers made up the cohort, one male and one female. Broad study findings and their caveats: Only two mild cases were covered by the study, and larger cohorts that include severe cases with pre-infection samples were considered necessary. Balanced CD4/CD8 phenotypes were observed for clones contracting from day 15 to 85, whereas a bias towards CD4+ was observed for a second wave of clones expanding from day 15 to 37. Some responding clones were detected in pre-infection memory, suggesting pre-existing cross-reactive memory T cells joined the SARS-CoV-2 response. The second-wave clones that peaked on day 37 were not confirmed to be SARS-CoV-2 specific. Contracting CD4+ clones were found mainly in CM and EM memory subsets, while CD8+ clones were enriched in EMRA.

Ficoll-Paque density gradient centrifugation was used to isolate PBMCs. As concerns this clonotype: It lacks a known antigen. Per-base qualities were not stored, and no clone one base away is much larger.

From its cysteine to its phenylalanine, the CDR3 spans 17 amino acids. The sequence is cut down to CDR3 DNA, 51 bases in frame from base 1. Deletion took 3 bases off V and 0 bases off J, with a span of 15 bases between the germline ends. Instrument on record: Illumina NovaSeq 6000. TCRalpha and TCRbeta cDNA libraries were constructed by 5'RACE with constant-segment primers, with sample barcodes and unique molecular identifiers being introduced. Trizol reagent was used to extract RNA from every sample. Libraries were amplified in two PCR steps, with a second sample barcode and Illumina TruSeq adapters added in the second step. The libraries were sequenced on an Illumina NovaSeq using 2 x 150 bp paired-end reads. In the authors' own workflow: Demultiplexing of reads and collapsing into UMI-guided consensus sequences were performed with migec v1.2.7. Using mixcr v2.1.11, the UMI consensuses were aligned to TRA and TRB V and J templates and assembled into clonotypes. A clonotype was counted as expanded or contracted only when both edgeR and NoisET called the clonotype significant, with the noise models trained on biological replicates. edgeR calls used a false discovery rate-adjusted p below 0.01 and a log2 fold-change threshold of 1. As an exploratory analysis of dynamics, max-normalized trajectories of the 1000 most abundant clonotypes were examined with PCA combined with hierarchical clustering. Separately sequenced CD4+ and CD8+ repertoires were used to assign a CD4 or CD8 phenotype to each responding clone. In-frame beta chains were kept once TCRdb had trimmed the public reads at Q25 with fastp and called clones with MiXCR. Every entry covers one CDR3 protein and lists the most common genes and DNA from its rows. Clone size and V and J calls follow TCRdb, not the original study. The table for this sample lists approximately 580,000 distinct CDR3 sequences; roughly 20% of them were counted only once. The biggest ten clones account for roughly an eighth of the sample.

The source material was PBMCs or a T cell subset sorted from them (not recorded which). This TCR came from an adult woman who had mild COVID-19 (a few samples of this study predate the infection). The sample titles of this study are shuffled in the database, so cell type and time point are left out; the donor was told from shared clones. The rearranged chain carries TRBV12-3 or TRBV12-4 and TRBJ2-1, with TRBD2 tentatively as D gene (6 bases match). The bases read TGTGCCAGCAGTTTTGGCCGTCGGGAGAGCTCCTACAATGAGCAGTTCTTC. Its coded protein is CASSFGRRESSYNEQFF.